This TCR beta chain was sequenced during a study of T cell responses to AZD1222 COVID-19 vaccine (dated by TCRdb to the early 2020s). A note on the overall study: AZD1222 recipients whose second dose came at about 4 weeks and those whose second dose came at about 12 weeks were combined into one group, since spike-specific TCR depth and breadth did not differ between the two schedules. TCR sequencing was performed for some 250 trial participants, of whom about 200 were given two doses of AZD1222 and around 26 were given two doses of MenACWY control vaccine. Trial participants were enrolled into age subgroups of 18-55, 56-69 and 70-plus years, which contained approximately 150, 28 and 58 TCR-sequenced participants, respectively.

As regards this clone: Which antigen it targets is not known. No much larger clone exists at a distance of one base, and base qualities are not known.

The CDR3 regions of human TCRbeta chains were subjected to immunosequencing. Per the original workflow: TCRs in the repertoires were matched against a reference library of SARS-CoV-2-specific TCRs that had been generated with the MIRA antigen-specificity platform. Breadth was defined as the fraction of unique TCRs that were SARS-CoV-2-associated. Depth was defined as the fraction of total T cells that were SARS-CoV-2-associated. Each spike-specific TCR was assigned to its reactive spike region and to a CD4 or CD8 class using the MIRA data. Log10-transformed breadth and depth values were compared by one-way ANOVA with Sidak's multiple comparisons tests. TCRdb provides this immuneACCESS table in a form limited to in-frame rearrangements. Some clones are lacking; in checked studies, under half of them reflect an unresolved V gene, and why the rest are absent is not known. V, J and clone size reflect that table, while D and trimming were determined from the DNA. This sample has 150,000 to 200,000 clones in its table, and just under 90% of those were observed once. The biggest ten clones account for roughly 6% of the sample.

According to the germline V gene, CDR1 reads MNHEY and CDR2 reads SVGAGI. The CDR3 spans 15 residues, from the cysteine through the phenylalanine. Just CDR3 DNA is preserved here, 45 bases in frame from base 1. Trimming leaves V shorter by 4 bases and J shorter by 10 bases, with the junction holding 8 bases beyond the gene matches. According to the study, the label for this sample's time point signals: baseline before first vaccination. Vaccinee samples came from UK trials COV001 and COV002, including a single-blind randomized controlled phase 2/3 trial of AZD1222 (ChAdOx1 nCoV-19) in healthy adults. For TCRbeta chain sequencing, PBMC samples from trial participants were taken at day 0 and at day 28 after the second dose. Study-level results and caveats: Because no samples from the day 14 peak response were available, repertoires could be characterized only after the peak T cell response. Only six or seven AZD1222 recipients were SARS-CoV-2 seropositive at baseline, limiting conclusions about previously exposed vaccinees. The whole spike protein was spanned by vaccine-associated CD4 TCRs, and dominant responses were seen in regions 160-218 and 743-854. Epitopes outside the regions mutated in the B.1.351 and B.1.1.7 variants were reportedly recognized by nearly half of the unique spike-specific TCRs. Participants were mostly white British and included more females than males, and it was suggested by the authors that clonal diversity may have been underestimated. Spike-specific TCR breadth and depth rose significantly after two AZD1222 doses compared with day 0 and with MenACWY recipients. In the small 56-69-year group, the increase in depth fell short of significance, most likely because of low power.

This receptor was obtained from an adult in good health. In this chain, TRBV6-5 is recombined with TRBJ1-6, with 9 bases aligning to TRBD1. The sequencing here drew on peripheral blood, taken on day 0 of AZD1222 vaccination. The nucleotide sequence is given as TGTGCCAGCAGTTCTCGGGGACAGGGAAAGTCACCCCTCCACTTT. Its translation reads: CASSSRGQGKSPLHF.